This TCR beta chain was profiled in a study of T cell repertoires in cytomegalovirus infection. In TCRdb, the reads were re-called with MiXCR into one record per CDR3 protein. The table records 830,000 or so distinct CDR3 sequences, approximately 32% of them present only once. The CDR3 consists of 13 residues. Trimming shortened V by 4 bases and J by 1 base, and 4 bases separated the two germline ends. CDR1 is MGHRA, CDR2 YSYEKL, per germline. This clonotype was found a few times. The antigen remains unidentified. The chain recombines TRBV4-1 with TRBJ1-4, with D uncertain. The sequence was obtained from a human donor in good health (CMV status not recorded). Some clones in this sample may be carry-over from other donors' samples. The sample consisted of cultured CD8+ T cells from PBMCs, taken from culture after CMV antigen stimulation. The DNA for the CDR3 is TGCGCCAGCAGCCCAATAACTAATGAAAAACTGTTTTTT. It is translated as CASSPITNEKLFF.